This TCR beta chain was found in a study of CD8 T cells in Susac syndrome. This clonotype occurred a few times. Its specificity is unknown. FACS enriched CD8+ TEMRA cells, while bulk CD8+ and CD4+ were negatively isolated. Random hexamers primed reverse transcription of about 0.45 to 1 ug RNA. An immunoSEQ multiplex PCR generated amplified TCR beta CDR3 products spanning 54 Vbeta and 13 Jbeta. TCRdb independently ran MiXCR on the immunoSEQ multiplex PCR reads; one entry per CDR3 protein. Of 95,000 to 150,000 distinct CDR3 sequences in the sample, around 94% are singletons; the top ten hold over 0.07%. Findings and limits, study-wide: By the study's own acknowledgment, its TCR sequencing and HLA analysis included relatively few individuals.

Germline V lookup: CDR1 DFQATT, CDR2 SNEGSKA (reference sequence). This CDR3 region has 12 residues. V dropped 5 bases and J dropped 7 bases, with 15 bases sitting between them. This TCR was sampled from a human donor in good health. The sequenced sample was CD4+ T cells from PBMCs. The chain links TRBV20-1 to TRBJ2-7; weak D call: TRBD1 (5 bases). CDR3 DNA: TGCAGTGCTGGCCCCAGGGTAAGGGAGCAGTACTTC. Translated: CSAGPRVREQYF.